Following are 27 T cell receptor beta chains from one sample sequenced in a study of T cell responses to AZD1222 COVID-19 vaccine. Clones were sequenced by immunoSEQ multiplex PCR, and TCRdb holds only the in-frame ones, with some missing. The data contain more than 75,000 clones, around nine tenths of them seen just once; the ten biggest clones take up 7.5%. This specimen consisted of peripheral blood, obtained on day 0 of AZD1222 vaccination. These receptors originate from an adult in good health.

V is TRBV30 and J is TRBJ1-2, with D perhaps TRBD1 (6 bases). Germline CDR1 and CDR2: GTSNPN and SVGIG (reference sequence). V was shortened by 0 bases and J by 6 bases, with 14 bases between the two germline ends. The CDR3 contains 14 residues. Here the CDR3 DNA reads TGTGCCTGGAGTGTACCGAGGGGGGGAGATGGCTACACCTTC. Protein product: CAWSVPRGGDGYTF. Full variable domain (rest looked up from reference TRBV30 and TRBJ1-2): SQTIHQWPATLVQPVGSPLSLECTVEGTSNPNLYWYRQAAGRGLQLLFYSVGIGQISSEVPQNLSASRPQDRQFILSSKKLLLSDSGFYLCAWSVPRGGDGYTFGSGTRLTVV.

The chain uses TRBV14 and TRBJ1-3; D is undetermined. The V gene lost 5 bases and the J gene lost 3 bases, with 8 bases spanning the gap. The CDR3 has 13 residues. Germline V gene data show CDR1 as SGHDN and CDR2 as FVKESK. In DNA form, the CDR3 reads TGTGCCAGCAGCGATGAAATTGGAAACACCATATATTTT. This codes for CASSDEIGNTIYF.

This chain uses TRBV7-2 with TRBJ2-3, with 9 bases identical to TRBD2. Germline CDR1 and CDR2: SGHTA and FQGNSA. Trimming at V came to 1 base and at J to 6 bases, leaving 11 bases not matched to a gene. The CDR3 consists of 17 residues. The CDR3 loop reads CASSLVGIAGVRDTQYF. CDR3 nucleotide sequence: TGTGCCAGCAGCTTAGTCGGGATAGCGGGGGTCAGGGATACGCAGTATTTT.

To note about this clone: Other DNA sequences in this specimen translate into the identical CDR3. This chain connects TRBV5-1 to TRBJ2-1, with D possibly being TRBD2 (5 bases). Trimming removed 6 bases from V and 1 base from J, with 8 bases in between. CDR1 SGHRS and CDR2 YFSETQ come from the germline V gene. This CDR3 is built from 13 residues. The CDR3 DNA sequence: TGCGCCAGCACCCGGGATTCCTACAATGAGCAGTTCTTC. Translating gives CASTRDSYNEQFF.

This clone came up once. This chain links TRBV5-6 with TRBJ1-1, with 8 bases identical to TRBD1. Germline V gene lookup returns CDR1 SGHDT and CDR2 YYEEEE. V was pared by 4 bases and J by 7 bases, with 12 bases of the junction left unmatched. This CDR3 region has 15 residues. The CDR3: CASSRADRDGIEAFF. The CDR3 DNA sequence: TGTGCCAGCAGCCGCGCGGACAGGGACGGCATTGAAGCTTTCTTT.

V is TRBV12-3 or TRBV12-4 and J is TRBJ1-1; TRBD1 is a possible D gene (5 bases). With 4 bases removed from V and 8 bases from J, the gap between germline ends came to 14 bases. This CDR3 comprises 13 residues. CDR3 loop: CASSSQGVREAFF. CDR3 DNA: TGTGCCAGCAGTTCGCAGGGTGTGCGGGAAGCTTTCTTT.

This clone was counted a few times. The gene calls are TRBV5-4 and TRBJ2-1; 13 bases are shared with TRBD2. The CDR3 has 18 residues. Germline assignment: CDR1 SGHNT and CDR2 YYREEE (reference sequence). Trimming cost V 6 bases and J 0 bases; bases outside gene matches: 9. CDR3: CASNPGTSGAYSYNEQFF. The CDR3 bases are TGTGCCAGCAACCCCGGGACTAGCGGGGCCTACTCCTACAATGAGCAGTTCTTC. The full variable domain, rest sourced from reference TRBV5-4 and TRBJ2-1, is ETGVTQSPTHLIKTRGQQVTLRCSSQSGHNTVSWYQQALGQGPQFIFQYYREEENGRGNFPPRFSGLQFPNYSSELNVNALELDDSALYLCASNPGTSGAYSYNEQFFGPGTRLTVL.

This chain connects TRBV7-9 to TRBJ2-7; unclear D gene. CDR1 SEHNR and CDR2 FQNEAQ come from the germline V gene (reference sequence). This CDR3 has 12 amino acids. The V gene lost 5 bases and the J gene lost 5 bases, with 10 bases spanning the gap. CDR3 amino acids: CASSTLDHEQYF. The CDR3 DNA reads TGTGCCAGCAGCACCCTGGACCACGAGCAGTACTTC. Variable domain in full (rest from reference TRBV7-9 and TRBJ2-7): DTGVSQNPRHKITKRGQNVTFRCDPISEHNRLYWYRQTLGQGPEFLTYFQNEAQLEKSRLLSDRFSAERPKGSFSTLEIQRTEQGDSAMYLCASSTLDHEQYFGPGTRLTVT.

The V call is TRBV27, the J call TRBJ1-4, with a weak D call TRBD1 (6 bases). Germline CDR1 reads MNHEY; CDR2 reads SMNVEV (reference sequence). The CDR3 spans 13 residues. Trimming took off 5 bases at V and 5 bases at J, with 9 bases between the two ends. CDR3 DNA: TGTGCCAGCAGTAGGACAGAAAATGAAAAACTGTTTTTT. Translation gives CASSRTENEKLFF.

The chain joins TRBV2 to TRBJ2-7, with 7 nucleotides matching TRBD2. V shed 7 bases, J shed 6 bases, and the junction held 6 bases outside the gene matches. Germline CDR1 SNHLY, CDR2 FYNNEI. This CDR3 contains 12 residues. DNA for the CDR3: TGTGCCAGCAATCGACTAGCAGGCGAGCAGTACTTC. Residues: CASNRLAGEQYF. Looking up the rest from reference TRBV2 and TRBJ2-7 gives the full variable domain: EPEVTQTPSHQVTQMGQEVILRCVPISNHLYFYWYRQILGQKVEFLVSFYNNEISEKSEIFDDQFSVERPDGSNFTLKIRSTKLEDSAMYFCASNRLAGEQYFGPGTRLTVT.

The chain is built from TRBV6-5 and TRBJ1-3; no definite D call. Germline V gene lookup returns CDR1 MNHEY and CDR2 SVGAGI. V was trimmed by 0 bases and J by 0 bases, leaving 9 bases between them. CDR3 length: 16 amino acids. Written as DNA, the CDR3 is TGTGCCAGCAGTTACTCGTCCAGCTCCTCTGGAAACACCATATATTTT. It is translated as CASSYSSSSSGNTIYF.

J is TRBJ1-2 and V is TRBV6-4; no clear D. V was trimmed by 0 bases and J by 1 base, leaving 6 bases between them. From germline, CDR1 is MRHNA and CDR2 SNTAGT. The CDR3 contains 14 residues. The CDR3 region is CASSDSRSNYGYTF. CDR3 nucleotides: TGTGCCAGCAGTGACTCGAGGAGTAACTATGGCTACACCTTC.

The chain recombines TRBV5-1 with TRBJ2-5, with D tentatively TRBD1 (6 bases). Germline values: CDR1 SGHRS, CDR2 YFSETQ. The CDR3 length is 14 residues. Deletions cut 0 bases from V and 1 base from J, with 7 bases between. The CDR3 here is CASSLDRVQETQYF. The CDR3 coding sequence is TGCGCCAGCAGCTTGGACAGGGTCCAAGAGACCCAGTACTTC.

The J gene is TRBJ1-5, the V gene TRBV5-8; D gene unclear. Germline lookup yields CDR1 SGHTS and CDR2 YDEGEE. Trimming shortened V by 3 bases and J by 3 bases, and 19 bases separated the two germline ends. The CDR3 contains 17 residues. The CDR3 spells CASSSGARYWDNQPQHF. For the CDR3, the DNA is TGTGCCAGCAGCTCCGGAGCCAGATATTGGGACAATCAGCCCCAGCATTTT.

In DNA, the CDR3 is TGTGCCAGCAGCCCTGCGGCAGGGCTTAGCAATCAGCCCCAGCATTTT. Translation gives CASSPAAGLSNQPQHF. This chain connects TRBV4-2 to TRBJ1-5; possible D gene TRBD1, 5 bases. The CDR3 has 16 residues. Germline assignment: CDR1 LGHNA and CDR2 YNFKEQ. The V end was cut by 4 bases, the J end by 0 bases, with 13 bases between.

The rearrangement uses TRBV29-1 and TRBJ2-1; D perhaps matches TRBD2 (5 bases). The V gene lost 1 base and the J gene lost 2 bases, with 12 bases spanning the gap. Germline V gene data show CDR1 as SQVTM and CDR2 as ANQGSEA. CDR3 length: 15 amino acids. The CDR3 DNA reads TGCAGCGTTGAAGGGGCGGGCAGACCCTACAATGAGCAGTTCTTC. Its protein product is CSVEGAGRPYNEQFF.

The V call is TRBV28, the J call TRBJ1-2; D remains ambiguous. Germline V gene data show CDR1 as MDHEN and CDR2 as SYDVKM. There are 15 residues in the CDR3. The V and J ends lost 5 bases and 5 bases respectively, with 18 bases between them. The CDR3 nucleotides read TGTGCCAGCAGTCTTGGGCAATCTCGCCTTTATGGCTACACCTTC. Translation: CASSLGQSRLYGYTF.

This rearrangement joins TRBV11-3 to TRBJ2-7; 12 bases fit TRBD2. Germline loops: CDR1 SGHNT, CDR2 YENEEA. The V and J ends lost 4 bases and 2 bases, in that order; junction bases with no gene match: 15. The CDR3 spans 19 residues. As DNA, the CDR3 is TGTGCCAGCAGCTCATCCCTGACTAGCGGGAGTACTCATCCCTACGAGCAGTACTTC. Residues: CASSSSLTSGSTHPYEQYF.

This rearrangement joins TRBV7-2 to TRBJ2-3; D unclear. Per the germline V gene, CDR1 is SGHTA and CDR2 is FQGNSA. Between the trimmed V and J ends, which lost 3 bases and 3 bases, there was a span of 7 bases. The CDR3 sequence is 13 residues long. CDR3 sequence reads: CASSFGRTDTQYF. CDR3 coding DNA: TGTGCCAGCAGCTTTGGTAGGACAGATACGCAGTATTTT.

The chain couples TRBV7-6 to TRBJ2-1; TRBD1 matches 9 bases. CDR3 size: 15 residues. The germline gives CDR1 SGHVS, CDR2 FNYEAQ. V was clipped by 3 bases and J by 5 bases; unmatched bases: 5. In nucleotides, the CDR3 is TGTGCCAGCAGCTTTTTTAGGACAGGGGACAATGAGCAGTTCTTC. It encodes CASSFFRTGDNEQFF.

This clone was recorded only once. The chain recombines TRBV24-1 with TRBJ2-3, with D perhaps matching TRBD1 (6 bases). Trimming stripped 3 bases from V and 0 bases from J, with 12 bases between. Per the germline V gene, CDR1 is KGHDR and CDR2 is SFDVKD. This CDR3 has 16 residues. The CDR3 bases are TGTGCCACCAGTGATCCCAGGGGTCAGAGCACAGATACGCAGTATTTT. It yields the protein CATSDPRGQSTDTQYF.

The CDR3 bases are TGTGCCATCAGTGGCCCGGGACTCGAAGCTTTCTTT. This encodes CAISGPGLEAFF. The V call is TRBV10-3, the J call TRBJ1-1; a weak D match, TRBD1 (5 bases). Germline lookup yields CDR1 ENHRY and CDR2 SYGVKD. V was shortened by 4 bases and J by 8 bases, with 11 bases between the two germline ends. There are 12 residues in the CDR3.

This chain joins TRBV7-2 and TRBJ1-4, with no clear D. Trimming pared 5 bases from V and 0 bases from J, leaving 10 bases between. The CDR3 is 15 residues long. Looked up from germline, CDR1 is SGHTA and CDR2 is FQGNSA. CDR3 region: CASSPWTATNEKLFF. CDR3 DNA sequence: TGTGCCAGCAGCCCTTGGACGGCAACTAATGAAAAACTGTTTTTT.

The chain couples TRBV5-5 to TRBJ1-1; D is perhaps TRBD1 (5 bases). The V gene's germline CDR1 is SGHKS and CDR2 YYEKEE (reference sequence). This CDR3 is 17 amino acids long. The ends were cut back, 4 bases at V and 3 bases at J, with 22 bases in the middle. The CDR3 coding sequence is TGTGCCAGCAGCCGTCTTTGGAGGGCCAGGGCGGACACTGAAGCTTTCTTT. This sequence encodes CASSRLWRARADTEAFF.

V gene TRBV7-9 combines with J gene TRBJ2-1; 12 bases align to TRBD2. Looked up from germline, CDR1 is SEHNR and CDR2 is FQNEAQ (reference sequence). V lost 5 bases, J lost 4 bases, and 6 bases stayed unmatched. The CDR3 runs 16 residues. Here the CDR3 DNA reads TGTGCCAGCAGCCCCACGACTAGCGGGAGATACAATGAGCAGTTCTTC. Residues: CASSPTTSGRYNEQFF.

The count of this clone is one. This chain connects TRBV19 to TRBJ1-2; D gene uncertain. The CDR3 extends over 13 amino acids. CDR1 and CDR2 (germline): LNHDA, SQIVND (reference sequence). V was pared by 6 bases and J by 4 bases, with 12 bases between. The CDR3 loop reads CASSPPQTYGYTF. CDR3 DNA: TGTGCCAGTAGCCCTCCACAGACCTATGGCTACACCTTC.

The J gene is TRBJ2-5, the V gene TRBV5-6; D possibly uses TRBD1 or TRBD2 (6 bases each). Trimming shortened V by 2 bases and J by 3 bases, and 11 bases separated the two germline ends. The CDR3 loop spans 14 amino acids. From germline, CDR1 is SGHDT and CDR2 YYEEEE. CDR3 sequence: CASSFWGAKETQYF. The DNA of the CDR3 is TGTGCCAGCAGCTTCTGGGGGGCAAAAGAGACCCAGTACTTC. The full variable domain, completed using reference TRBV5-6 and TRBJ2-5, is DAGVTQSPTHLIKTRGQQVTLRCSPKSGHDTVSWYQQALGQGPQFIFQYYEEEERQRGNFPDRFSGHQFPNYSSELNVNALLLGDSALYLCASSFWGAKETQYFGPGTRLLVL.